Shown below are 6 T cell receptor beta chains from a single sample sequenced in a study of Ad26.COV2.S vaccination and SARS-CoV-2 variants. Generated by immunoSEQ multiplex PCR, the TCRdb table keeps only in-frame clones and is missing some. Of hundreds of thousands of clones listed, about 90% are singletons. This sample's treatment: some 19 received Ad26.COV2.S at low or high dose, single or two shots; about 5 received placebo; per-sample allocation not given. The study sampled participants on day 63 after the first vaccine or placebo injection. Sequenced material: peripheral blood, taken in a trial of Ad26.COV2.S vaccine versus placebo. These receptors originate from a person between 18 and 59 years old who received the Ad26.COV2.S COVID-19 vaccine or a placebo.

This clone was seen once. The chain carries TRBV25-1 and TRBJ1-1, with 7 bases fitting TRBD1. The CDR3 is 14 amino acids. J lost 0 bases, V lost 4 bases, and 2 bases had no gene match. Germline V gene lookup returns CDR1 MGHDK and CDR2 SYGVNS. The chain's CDR3 is CASSVTGVNTEAFF. The CDR3 region has the DNA TGTGCCAGCAGTGTAACAGGGGTGAACACTGAAGCTTTCTTT.

The chain joins TRBV7-2 to TRBJ2-2; D tentatively reads TRBD1 or TRBD2 (5 bases each). The CDR3 runs to 14 residues. Looked up from germline, CDR1 is SGHTA and CDR2 is FQGNSA. Trimming removed 0 bases from V and 6 bases from J, with 8 bases in between. CDR3 loop: CASSLAGVSGELFF. The CDR3 DNA reads as TGTGCCAGCAGCTTAGCGGGGGTATCCGGGGAGCTGTTTTTT.

The chain is built from TRBV11-2 and TRBJ2-7, with D perhaps matching TRBD1 (6 bases). Germline CDR1 SGHAT, CDR2 FQNNGV. The CDR3 sequence is 15 residues long. Between the trimmed V and J ends, which lost 0 bases and 4 bases, there was a span of 13 bases. CDR3 in DNA: TGTGCCAGCAGCTTAGAAACGGCCAGGGGATACGAGCAGTACTTC. Translation: CASSLETARGYEQYF.

The chain recombines TRBV20-1 with TRBJ2-1; D not resolved. This CDR3 has 13 amino acids. Germline CDR1 is DFQATT and CDR2 is SNEGSKA (reference sequence). V lost 3 bases to trimming and J lost 8 bases, with 14 bases between them. The CDR3 here is CSASGRVWDEQFF. CDR3 sequence (DNA): TGCAGTGCTAGTGGTAGGGTTTGGGATGAGCAGTTCTTC.

This clone appeared a few times. The CDR3 DNA follows: TGTGCCAGCAGTTCACCGGACAGGGGTTTCTACAATGAGCAGTTCTTC. Translation: CASSSPDRGFYNEQFF. The chain joins TRBV6-2 or TRBV6-3 to TRBJ2-1; 9 bases fit TRBD1. The CDR3 is made up of 16 amino acids. V dropped 4 bases and J dropped 3; count of bases not matched to a gene: 7. Germline V CDR1 and CDR2: MNHEY, SVGEGT.

As for this clone: The same CDR3 can be traced to other DNA sequences in this sample. CDR3 protein: CASSAGNQPQHF. The CDR3 nucleotides read TGTGCCAGCAGTGCTGGCAATCAGCCCCAGCATTTT. V is TRBV2 and J is TRBJ1-5; unclear D gene. This CDR3 contains 12 residues. With 4 bases removed from V and 2 bases from J, the gap between germline ends came to 3 bases. Germline V lookup: CDR1 SNHLY, CDR2 FYNNEI.